The next 19 T cell receptor beta chains were all read from a single sample in a study of T-cell memory formation after mild COVID-19. TCRdb re-called the 5' RACE reads through MiXCR, storing one row per CDR3 protein. Counted here are about 320,000 distinct CDR3 sequences, 13% to 15% occurring once; the ten biggest clones make up over 20%. Sequencing was carried out using PBMCs or a T cell subset sorted from them (not recorded which). The source of these receptors is a man younger than 35 who had mild COVID-19 (a few samples of this study predate the infection). Cell type and time point are not known.

The chain combines TRBV7-2 with TRBJ2-3; 13 bases agree with TRBD2. There are 18 residues in the CDR3. J gave up 2 bases and V 1 base, and 6 bases lay outside the gene matches. Germline V CDR1 and CDR2: SGHTA, FQGNSA. Here the CDR3 reads CASSLENGLAGATDTQYF. CDR3 coding DNA: TGTGCCAGCAGCTTAGAGAATGGACTAGCGGGGGCCACAGATACGCAGTATTTT.

The chain has TRBV7-9 and TRBJ1-2, with unresolved D. Germline loops: CDR1 SEHNR, CDR2 FQNEAQ (reference sequence). This CDR3 is built from 17 residues. V gave up 1 base and J gave up 3 bases, with 18 bases separating them. The CDR3 DNA is TGTGCCAGCAGCTTAGGGGATTTGCGGAAGACCCACTATGGCTACACCTTC. Translating it yields CASSLGDLRKTHYGYTF.

The chain is built from TRBV7-2 and TRBJ1-5; D remains unclear. V gave up 1 base and J gave up 0 bases, with 10 bases separating them. The CDR3 covers 16 residues. In germline, CDR1 is SGHTA, CDR2 FQGNSA. CDR3 amino acids: CASSLEGQHSNQPQHF. Here the CDR3 DNA reads TGTGCCAGCAGCTTAGAGGGTCAGCATAGCAATCAGCCCCAGCATTTT.

This clonotype was seen a handful of times. The chain uses TRBV19 and TRBJ1-1; no clear D. The CDR3 is made up of 14 amino acids. V gave up 9 bases and J gave up 2 bases, with 16 bases separating them. The germline CDR1 and CDR2 sequences are LNHDA and SQIVND (reference sequence). CDR3 DNA sequence: TGTGCCAGCACCGCGAGGCTGACTAACACTGAAGCTTTCTTT. This sequence encodes CASTARLTNTEAFF.

The chain combines TRBV15 with TRBJ1-1; the D is unclear. Trimming left V 3 bases short and J 4 bases short, with 12 bases between. Germline values: CDR1 LNHNV, CDR2 YYDKDF (reference sequence). The CDR3 runs to 14 residues. CDR3 amino acids: CATSSGSPGTEAFF. CDR3 in DNA: TGTGCCACCAGCAGTGGGAGTCCGGGCACTGAAGCTTTCTTT.

The V and J genes are TRBV27 and TRBJ2-3; the D gene is possibly TRBD1 (6 bases). From germline, CDR1 is MNHEY and CDR2 SMNVEV (reference sequence). The CDR3 extends over 16 amino acids. V lost 5 bases, J lost 0 bases, and 15 bases lay in between. The CDR3 DNA is TGTGCCAGCAGTCACCCCGGGACACTGAGCACAGATACGCAGTATTTT. Translating gives CASSHPGTLSTDTQYF.

The rearrangement joins TRBV30 to TRBJ2-3, with unresolved D. The CDR3 is 15 amino acids. Germline-derived CDR1 and CDR2 are GTSNPN and SVGIG (reference sequence). The V end lost 0 bases, the J end lost 1 base, and 11 bases lay between the germline ends. DNA of the CDR3: TGTGCCTGGAGTGTACGCCGAGACCGCACAGATACGCAGTATTTT. Its translation: CAWSVRRDRTDTQYF.

This clonotype was seen ten or more times. This CDR3 is CASSLATVEAFF. Here the CDR3 DNA reads TGTGCCAGCAGCTTAGCGACGGTTGAAGCTTTCTTT. The chain uses TRBV7-8 and TRBJ1-1, with no clear D. Germline CDR1 is SGHVS and CDR2 is FQNEAQ. V dropped 0 bases and J dropped 7 bases, with 6 bases sitting between them. This CDR3 region has 12 residues.

The CDR3 loop reads CASSFSGRVYEQYF. The CDR3 DNA reads TGTGCCAGCAGCTTCTCCGGCAGGGTGTACGAGCAGTACTTC. This chain links TRBV13 with TRBJ2-7; TRBD1 might be the D (5 bases). Trimming took off 3 bases at V and 4 bases at J, with 13 bases between the two ends. This CDR3 region has 14 residues. Per germline, CDR1 PRHDT and CDR2 FYEKMQ (reference sequence). Full variable domain (rest looked up from reference TRBV13 and TRBJ2-7): AAGVIQSPRHLIKEKRETATLKCYPIPRHDTVYWYQQGPGQDPQFLISFYEKMQSDKGSIPDRFSAQQFSDYHSELNMSSLELGDSALYFCASSFSGRVYEQYFGPGTRLTVT.

This clonotype was seen a single time. The gene calls are TRBV7-2 and TRBJ2-3; tentative D call: TRBD1 (5 bases). The CDR3 covers 14 residues. V was cut by 2 bases and J by 1 base, with 7 bases left in between. Germline-derived CDR1 and CDR2 are SGHTA and FQGNSA. DNA for the CDR3: TGTGCCAGCAGCTTAACACAGGGCACAGATACGCAGTATTTT. This encodes CASSLTQGTDTQYF.

This clonotype has more than one count but fewer than ten. The chain joins TRBV4-1 to TRBJ2-1, with TRBD2 matching 7 bases. The germline V gene encodes CDR1 MGHRA and CDR2 YSYEKL. This CDR3 is 15 amino acids long. After removal of 1 base from V and 7 bases from J, the junction contained 7 bases not matched to a gene. The CDR3 loop reads CASSQGWEGSNEQFF. In nucleotides, the CDR3 is TGCGCCAGCAGCCAAGGCTGGGAGGGTTCAAATGAGCAGTTCTTC.

This clonotype was found a few times. The V and J genes are TRBV7-9 and TRBJ1-1; no clear D. Germline V gene data show CDR1 as SEHNR and CDR2 as FQNEAQ (reference sequence). This CDR3 has 12 amino acids. V lost 1 base, J lost 10 bases, and 10 bases lay in between. The DNA of the CDR3 is TGTGCCAGCAGCTTAGACGACCGTGTAGCTTTCTTT. Its protein product is CASSLDDRVAFF.

V gene TRBV24-1 combines with J gene TRBJ1-2, with 10 bases that match TRBD1. Germline V gives CDR1 KGHDR, CDR2 SFDVKD. V lost 4 bases and J lost 6; bases outside the gene matches: 7. The length of the CDR3 is 15 residues. The CDR3 DNA is TGTGCCACCAGTGAAGGGACAGGGGAGGCGGATGGCTACACCTTC. Amino acids: CATSEGTGEADGYTF.

This clonotype was seen many times. This chain joins TRBV7-3 and TRBJ2-2, with D possibly being TRBD2 (6 bases). The V gene lost 5 bases and the J gene lost 6 bases, with 13 bases spanning the gap. Germline CDR1 reads SGHTA; CDR2 reads FQGTGA. CDR3 size: 14 residues. The CDR3 DNA is TGTGCCAGCAGCGGGGACCCGGGAGCCGGGGAGCTGTTTTTT. Amino acid sequence: CASSGDPGAGELFF. The variable domain in full, completed from reference TRBV7-3 and TRBJ2-2, reads GAGVSQTPSNKVTEKGKYVELRCDPISGHTALYWYRQSLGQGPEFLIYFQGTGAADDSGLPNDRFFAVRPEGSVSTLKIQRTERGDSAVYLCASSGDPGAGELFFGEGSRLTVL.

This clonotype appeared many times. V and J are TRBV18 and TRBJ1-5, with D possibly matching TRBD1 (5 bases). Per germline, CDR1 KGHSH and CDR2 LQKENI. Trimming removed 3 bases at V and 5 bases at J, with 14 bases between. This CDR3 is built from 15 residues. Here the CDR3 DNA reads TGTGCCAGCTCACCGGGGGGGGGTGCCGATCAGCCCCAGCATTTT. This translates into CASSPGGGADQPQHF. Full variable domain (missing parts from reference TRBV18 and TRBJ1-5): NAGVMQNPRHLVRRRGQEARLRCSPMKGHSHVYWYRQLPEEGLKFMVYLQKENIIDESGMPKERFSAEFPKEGPSILRIQQVVRGDSAAYFCASSPGGGADQPQHFGDGTRLSIL.

The sample holds a few counts of this clonotype. The chain couples TRBV20-1 to TRBJ2-4, with TRBD2 matching over 14 bases. This CDR3 contains 15 residues. The germline CDR1 and CDR2 sequences are DFQATT and SNEGSKA (reference sequence). The J segment lost 6 bases and the V segment lost 4 bases, leaving 5 bases of the junction unmatched. CDR3 DNA: TGCAGTGCTACGACTAGCGGGGGGGAGAGAAACATTCAGTACTTC. It yields the protein CSATTSGGERNIQYF.

This clonotype was seen only a few times. The rearrangement uses TRBV7-2 and TRBJ2-2; TRBD1 matches 7 bases. The CDR3 contains 17 residues. The V segment lost 4 bases and the J segment 5 bases; nucleotides outside the gene matches: 13. The germline V gene encodes CDR1 SGHTA and CDR2 FQGNSA. CDR3 protein: CASSSPRTGVWTGELFF. CDR3 bases: TGTGCCAGCAGCTCTCCCCGAACAGGGGTATGGACCGGGGAGCTGTTTTTT.

This clonotype was detected a few times. The chain carries TRBV5-6 and TRBJ2-5; TRBD2 is a possible D gene (7 bases). CDR1 and CDR2 (germline): SGHDT, YYEEEE. This CDR3 has 15 amino acids. Trimming removed 6 bases at V and 5 bases at J, with 20 bases between. CDR3 sequence reads: CASTPPVGGRETQYF. The CDR3 nucleotides are TGTGCCAGCACTCCTCCCGTGGGGGGGCGGGAGACCCAGTACTTC.

This clonotype occurred a few times. The chain couples TRBV29-1 to TRBJ2-3, with a possible D match to TRBD2 (6 bases). Germline V CDR1 and CDR2: SQVTM, ANQGSEA. This CDR3 has 17 residues. The V gene lost 5 bases and the J gene lost 0 bases, with 21 bases spanning the gap. The CDR3 loop is CSVLLTGVSTSTDTQYF. The CDR3, as DNA: TGCAGCGTTCTTCTGACGGGGGTGTCAACTAGCACAGATACGCAGTATTTT.